Shown below are 14 T cell receptor beta chains from a single sample sequenced in a study of beta chain features in type 1 diabetes (dated by TCRdb to about 2018). Library prep was done by the immunoSEQ multiplex PCR assay. All of the isolated RNA was reverse transcribed with the High Capacity cDNA Reverse Transcription Kit, so expressed TCRB transcripts were sequenced. In its TCRdb copy, this immuneACCESS table keeps in-frame sequences only and misses some clones. Where compared with another copy, unresolved V genes explain less than half of these, and the others have no known cause. Counted in this sample were 150,000 to 180,000 clones; approximately 10% of them appeared once. Of the sample, over 2% falls within the top ten clones. The sequencing input was central memory CD4+ T cells from blood. The receptors come from a man younger than 35 in good health.

This clone was counted between two and nine times. The chain has TRBV6-5 and TRBJ1-2; D gene unclear. V was trimmed by 6 bases and J by 4 bases, leaving 12 bases between them. Per germline, CDR1 MNHEY and CDR2 SVGAGI. The CDR3 sequence is 13 residues long. The DNA of the CDR3 is TGTGCCAGCAGCCTAGGGCGGAGCTATGGCTACACCTTC. It is translated as CASSLGRSYGYTF.

This chain uses TRBV7-2 with TRBJ2-3; 11 bases match TRBD2. J gave up 11 bases and V 1 base, and 11 bases lay outside the gene matches. Germline V gene lookup returns CDR1 SGHTA and CDR2 FQGNSA. This CDR3 contains 16 residues. CDR3 region: CASSLESSGGFRVQYF. Written as DNA, the CDR3 is TGTGCCAGCAGCTTAGAGTCTAGCGGGGGGTTTAGGGTGCAGTATTTT.

The chain carries TRBV7-3 and TRBJ1-6; TRBD1 agrees at 9 bases. Trimming at V came to 6 bases and at J to 4 bases, leaving 4 bases not matched to a gene. Germline values: CDR1 SGHTA, CDR2 FQGTGA. The CDR3 is 15 amino acids. This CDR3 is CASRKGQGYNSPLHF. In nucleotides, the CDR3 is TGTGCCAGCAGAAAGGGACAGGGATATAATTCACCCCTCCACTTT.

The rearrangement joins TRBV10-3 to TRBJ2-6; no clear D gene. Germline lookup yields CDR1 ENHRY and CDR2 SYGVKD. The CDR3 length is 12 residues. V was clipped by 6 bases and J by 3 bases, with 3 bases between them. DNA for the CDR3: TGTGCCATCAGCCGTGGGGCCAACGTCCTGACTTTC. Amino acid sequence: CAISRGANVLTF.

Only a few counts were recorded for this clone. V and J are TRBV7-2 and TRBJ2-2; TRBD2 agrees at 14 bases. CDR1 and CDR2 (germline): SGHTA, FQGNSA. The length of the CDR3 is 18 residues. V shed 5 bases, J shed 4 bases, and the junction held 9 bases outside the gene matches. The CDR3 DNA reads TGTGCCAGCAGCGCCCCGGGACTAGCGGGAGTGGGCACCGGGGAGCTGTTTTTT. It specifies CASSAPGLAGVGTGELFF.

This clone was counted between two and nine times. The J gene is TRBJ2-7, the V gene TRBV28; D gene uncertain. V lost 8 bases and J 1 base, leaving 15 bases between the germline ends. From germline, CDR1 is MDHEN and CDR2 SYDVKM. The CDR3 extends over 14 amino acids. The DNA of the CDR3 is TGTGCCAGCCATGGACGGACGAATTCCTACGAGCAGTACTTC. Translation gives CASHGRTNSYEQYF.

CDR3 in amino acids: CASSATGTSGKETQYF. CDR3 nucleotide sequence: TGTGCCAGCAGCGCGACCGGGACTAGCGGGAAAGAGACCCAGTACTTC. The chain has TRBV7-9 and TRBJ2-5; 13 bases agree with TRBD2. The V gene's germline CDR1 is SEHNR and CDR2 FQNEAQ (reference sequence). The V and J ends lost 5 bases and 3 bases, in that order; junction bases with no gene match: 6. The CDR3 loop spans 16 amino acids.

The genes are TRBV7-3 and TRBJ2-3; D may be TRBD2 (6 bases). Trimming stripped 5 bases from V and 2 bases from J, with 17 bases between. CDR1 is SGHTA, CDR2 FQGTGA, per germline. The CDR3 is 16 amino acids. The CDR3 DNA follows: TGTGCCAGCAGCCCCTGGACTACAGTTATCACAGATACGCAGTATTTT. Protein sequence: CASSPWTTVITDTQYF.

The gene calls are TRBV28 and TRBJ2-7, with a possible D match to TRBD1 (7 bases). CDR1 MDHEN and CDR2 SYDVKM come from the germline V gene. V lost 7 bases to trimming and J lost 3 bases, with 10 bases between them. The CDR3 loop spans 12 amino acids. CDR3 in amino acids: CASTRGDYEQYF. The CDR3 DNA follows: TGTGCCAGCACCAGGGGGGACTACGAGCAGTACTTC.

This clone was detected a few times. This chain joins TRBV5-1 and TRBJ2-1; D is ambiguous. Germline CDR1 and CDR2: SGHRS and YFSETQ. Between the trimmed V and J ends, which lost 0 bases and 8 bases, there was a span of 3 bases. The CDR3 contains 11 residues. The CDR3: CASSLAYEQFF. CDR3 coding DNA: TGCGCCAGCAGCTTGGCTTATGAGCAGTTCTTC.

This clone was detected only a few times. This rearrangement joins TRBV29-1 to TRBJ1-5; D is unresolved. V was trimmed by 4 bases and J by 7 bases, leaving 14 bases between them. This CDR3 contains 13 residues. Per germline, CDR1 SQVTM and CDR2 ANQGSEA. The CDR3 spells CSVGASLGQPQHF. CDR3 DNA sequence: TGCAGCGTTGGGGCCTCGTTGGGCCAGCCCCAGCATTTT.

This clone was observed a handful of times. This chain links TRBV18 with TRBJ2-7; no clear D gene. This CDR3 is 14 amino acids long. V was clipped by 2 bases and J by 6 bases, with 14 bases between them. From germline, CDR1 is KGHSH and CDR2 LQKENI. The CDR3 nucleotides read TGTGCCAGCTCACCATTGACGAAGGGCGGCGAGCAGTACTTC. As protein: CASSPLTKGGEQYF.

This clone was counted a few times. The gene calls are TRBV29-1 and TRBJ2-7; D ambiguous. Trimming stripped 4 bases from V and 5 bases from J, with 6 bases between. Per the germline V gene, CDR1 is SQVTM and CDR2 is ANQGSEA. This CDR3 region has 10 residues. The CDR3 coding sequence is TGCAGCGTTGTAAATAACGAGCAGTACTTC. The encoded protein is CSVVNNEQYF.

This clone showed up just a few times. The rearrangement uses TRBV28 and TRBJ1-2; 8 nucleotides line up with TRBD1. The CDR3 runs 17 residues. Germline V lookup: CDR1 MDHEN, CDR2 SYDVKM. V lost 4 bases and J lost 4; bases outside the gene matches: 14. CDR3 protein: CASSSALGQGVPYGYTF. For the CDR3, the DNA is TGTGCCAGCAGTTCGGCCCTTGGACAGGGAGTCCCCTATGGCTACACCTTC.